This T cell receptor beta chain was recovered during a study of T cell responses to AZD1222 COVID-19 vaccine. Study observations and caveats: Mapped onto spike, vaccine-associated CD4 TCRs spanned it and were dominant at 160-218 and 743-854. When two AZD1222 doses had been given, Spike-specific TCR breadth and depth rose. The sample set comprised mostly white British donors with more females, and clonal diversity was possibly underestimated.

V was pared by 0 bases and J by 6 bases, with 12 bases between. The germline V gene has CDR1 SGHAT and CDR2 FQNNGV. The CDR3 consists of 15 residues. Clones were read by immunoSEQ multiplex PCR, and TCRdb kept only the in-frame ones, dropping some. The data show about 110,000 clones, over 75% seen once. About this clone: Antigen unknown.

This chain links TRBV11-2 with TRBJ1-5; D gene uncertain. Sequencing used peripheral blood, obtained on day 0 of MenACWY control vaccination. This receptor was taken from an adult in good health. This CDR3 is CASSLDSFGSQPQHF. The CDR3, as DNA: TGTGCCAGCAGCTTAGACAGTTTCGGGTCTCAGCCCCAGCATTTT.